The entry that follows covers one T cell receptor (beta chain) sequence. The CDR3 has 14 residues. V gave up 3 bases and J gave up 0 bases, with 8 bases separating them. CDR1 is KGHSH and CDR2 is LQKENI in the germline V gene. The record originates from a study of blood T cell repertoires in COVID-19. The assay was immunoSEQ multiplex PCR, and TCRdb's table has in-frame clones only and misses some. The sample consists of 100,000 to 150,000 clones, roughly 80% of them appearing once. The sequence was obtained from a man aged 40-49 years with acute COVID-19. J is TRBJ1-2 and V is TRBV18; D ambiguous. The source material was PBMCs or T cells enriched from blood (not recorded which). The CDR3 loop reads CASSPGEANYGYTF. The CDR3 coding sequence is TGTGCCAGCTCACCCGGCGAGGCTAACTATGGCTACACCTTC.